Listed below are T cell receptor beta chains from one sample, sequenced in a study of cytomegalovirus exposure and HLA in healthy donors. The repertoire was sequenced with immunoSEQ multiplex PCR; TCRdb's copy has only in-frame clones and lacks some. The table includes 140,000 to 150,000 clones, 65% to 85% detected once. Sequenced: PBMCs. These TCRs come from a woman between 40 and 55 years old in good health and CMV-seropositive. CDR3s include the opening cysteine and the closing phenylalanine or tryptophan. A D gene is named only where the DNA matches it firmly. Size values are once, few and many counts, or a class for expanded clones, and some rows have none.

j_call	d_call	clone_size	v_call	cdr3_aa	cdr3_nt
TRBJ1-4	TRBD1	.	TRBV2	CASRDRGREKLFF	TGTGCCAGCAGGGACAGGGGGCGAGAAAAACTGTTTTTT
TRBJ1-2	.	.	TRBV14	CASSQGAGVAGYTF	TGTGCCAGCAGCCAAGGGGCAGGCGTCGCTGGCTACACCTTC
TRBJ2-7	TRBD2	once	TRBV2	CASSRLWTSTHSYEQYF	TGTGCCAGCAGTCGATTATGGACTAGTACCCACTCCTACGAGCAGTACTTC
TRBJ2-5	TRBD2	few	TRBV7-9	CASSQTSGATETQYF	TGTGCCAGCAGCCAGACTAGCGGGGCGACAGAGACCCAGTACTTC
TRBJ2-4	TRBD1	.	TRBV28	CASSFGQGSKNIQYF	TGTGCCAGCAGTTTTGGACAGGGATCCAAAAACATTCAGTACTTC
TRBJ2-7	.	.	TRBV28	CASSLLRGVEQYF	TGTGCCAGCAGTTTACTCAGGGGGGTGGAGCAGTACTTC
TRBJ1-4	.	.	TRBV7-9	CSSSSTRAEVGEKLFF	TGTTCCAGCAGTTCTACCCGAGCAGAGGTTGGAGAAAAACTGTTTTTT
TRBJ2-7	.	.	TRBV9	CASSAQSATGAEQYF	TGTGCCAGCAGCGCCCAGTCAGCGACTGGAGCCGAGCAGTACTTC
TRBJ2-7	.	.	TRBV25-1	CASSASDAAYEQYF	TGTGCCAGCAGTGCCAGCGACGCAGCCTACGAGCAGTACTTC
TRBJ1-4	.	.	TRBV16	CASSQSGSGLNEKLFF	TGTGCCAGCAGCCAATCAGGATCAGGGCTAAATGAAAAACTGTTTTTT
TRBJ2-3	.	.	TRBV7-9	CASSRLTSTDTQYF	TGTGCCAGCAGTCGACTAACTAGCACAGATACGCAGTATTTT
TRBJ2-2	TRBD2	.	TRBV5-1	CASSAMGGLNTGELFF	TGCGCCAGCAGCGCCATGGGGGGGTTGAACACCGGGGAGCTGTTTTTT
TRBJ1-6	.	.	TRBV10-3	CAISEVGARSPLHF	TGTGCCATCAGTGAGGTGGGGGCTCGATCACCCCTCCACTTT
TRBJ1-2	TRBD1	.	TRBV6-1	CASSQGTGGAGYGYTF	TGTGCCAGCAGTCAAGGGACAGGGGGCGCTGGCTATGGCTACACCTTC
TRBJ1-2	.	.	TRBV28	CASSTSPNVVGDGYTF	TGTGCCAGCAGCACATCCCCAAACGTCGTCGGGGATGGCTACACCTTC
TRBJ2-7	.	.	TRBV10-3	CAISRDPVPEQYF	TGTGCCATCTCGCGGGACCCCGTACCGGAGCAGTACTTC
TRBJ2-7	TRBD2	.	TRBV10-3	CAISEPRLAVYEQYF	TGTGCCATCAGTGAGCCCCGACTAGCGGTCTACGAGCAGTACTTC
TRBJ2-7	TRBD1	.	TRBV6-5	CASSLDRGNKWQYF	TGTGCCAGCAGTCTGGACAGGGGGAATAAATGGCAGTACTTC
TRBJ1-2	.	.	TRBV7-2	CASSLFSGAGYGYTF	TGTGCCAGCAGCTTATTTTCAGGGGCGGGCTATGGCTACACCTTC
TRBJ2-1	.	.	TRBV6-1	CASRWRSSSYNEQFF	TGTGCCAGCAGGTGGAGGAGCTCGTCGTATAATGAGCAGTTCTTC
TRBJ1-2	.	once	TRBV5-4	CASSLGGSYGYTF	TGTGCCAGCAGCTTGGGCGGGTCCTATGGCTACACCTTC
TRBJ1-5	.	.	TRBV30	CAWSGPAGGNQPQHF	TGTGCCTGGAGTGGACCAGCCGGGGGCAATCAGCCCCAGCATTTT
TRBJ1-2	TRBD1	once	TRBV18	CASSPIQGLLVGGYTF	TGTGCCAGCTCACCGATACAGGGGCTTTTAGTTGGGGGCTACACCTTC
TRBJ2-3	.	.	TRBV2	CASSRDSMGGGTDTQYF	TGTGCCAGCAGTCGGGATTCGATGGGGGGTGGAACAGATACGCAGTATTTT
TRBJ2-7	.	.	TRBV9	CASSVEGGSYEQYF	TGTGCCAGCAGCGTAGAAGGGGGCTCCTACGAGCAGTACTTC
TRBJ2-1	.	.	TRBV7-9	CSSSLAGGGYGNEQFF	TGTTCCAGCAGCTTAGCTGGCGGAGGCTATGGCAATGAGCAGTTCTTC
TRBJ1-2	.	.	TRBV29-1	CSVLSSYGYTF	TGCAGCGTTCTTTCGAGCTATGGCTACACCTTC
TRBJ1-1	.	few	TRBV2	CASSEAGLNTEAFF	TGTGCCAGCAGTGAGGCAGGCTTGAACACTGAAGCTTTCTTT
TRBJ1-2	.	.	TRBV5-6	CASSLAHPGIDGYTF	TGTGCCAGCAGCTTGGCCCATCCGGGTATCGATGGCTACACCTTC
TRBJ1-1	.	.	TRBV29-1	CSVMTIMNTEAFF	TGCAGCGTCATGACAATCATGAACACTGAAGCTTTCTTT
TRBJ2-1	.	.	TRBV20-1	CSPSGYNEQFF	TGCAGTCCGAGTGGTTACAATGAGCAGTTCTTC
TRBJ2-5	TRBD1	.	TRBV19	CASRRGQGGETQYF	TGTGCCAGTAGGCGGGGACAGGGCGGGGAGACCCAGTACTTC
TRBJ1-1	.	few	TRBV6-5	CASSYGQNTEAFF	TGTGCCAGCAGTTATGGACAGAACACTGAAGCTTTCTTT
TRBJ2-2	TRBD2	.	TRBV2	CASRSSGPLAGDSNTGELFF	TGTGCCAGCAGGTCGAGTGGTCCCCTAGCGGGGGACTCGAACACCGGGGAGCTGTTTTTT
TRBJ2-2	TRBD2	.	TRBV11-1	CASSLGLLAGGNTGELFF	TGTGCCAGCAGCTTAGGTCTACTAGCGGGGGGGAACACCGGGGAGCTGTTTTTT
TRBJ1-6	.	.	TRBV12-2	CASRWIQQAGDRSYNSPLHF	TGTGCAAGTCGCTGGATACAGCAAGCGGGGGATAGGTCCTATAATTCACCCCTCCACTTT
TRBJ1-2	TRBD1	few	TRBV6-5	CASSYSGQVYGYTF	TGTGCCAGCAGTTACTCAGGACAGGTCTATGGCTACACCTTC
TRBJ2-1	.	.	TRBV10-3	CAIINGSSYNEQFF	TGTGCCATCATTAACGGGAGCTCCTACAATGAGCAGTTCTTC
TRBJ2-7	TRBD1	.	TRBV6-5	CASSLSATGIYEQYF	TGTGCCAGCAGCCTATCCGCGACAGGGATCTACGAGCAGTACTTC
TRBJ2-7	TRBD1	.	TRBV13	CASSLQGTAVVYEQYF	TGTGCCAGCAGCTTACAGGGGACAGCGGTAGTCTACGAGCAGTACTTC
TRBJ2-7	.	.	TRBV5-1	CASSVTVAYEQYF	TGCGCCAGCAGCGTGACAGTAGCCTACGAGCAGTACTTC
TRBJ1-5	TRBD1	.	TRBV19	CASTRDSFLRSQHF	TGTGCCAGTACTCGGGACAGTTTTCTTCGAAGCCAGCATTTT
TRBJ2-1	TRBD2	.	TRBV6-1	CASTTKAAGVDEQFF	TGTGCCAGCACCACAAAGGCAGCGGGGGTAGATGAGCAGTTCTTC
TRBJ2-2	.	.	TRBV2	CASSDHSLNTGELFF	TGTGCCAGCAGTGACCATAGTCTTAACACCGGGGAGCTGTTTTTT
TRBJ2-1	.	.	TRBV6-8	CASTKGEFWSSYNEQFF	TGTGCCAGCACTAAGGGGGAATTCTGGAGCTCCTACAATGAGCAGTTCTTC
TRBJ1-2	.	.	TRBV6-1	CASSEAGGYRGYGYTF	TGTGCCAGCAGTGAAGCCGGGGGTTATAGGGGCTATGGCTACACCTTC
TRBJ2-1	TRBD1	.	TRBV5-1	CASSPGQASNEQFF	TGCGCCAGCAGCCCCGGACAGGCAAGCAATGAGCAGTTCTTC
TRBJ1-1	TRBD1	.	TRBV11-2	CASSSRQGSNTEAFF	TGTGCCAGCAGCTCCAGACAGGGATCGAACACTGAAGCTTTCTTT
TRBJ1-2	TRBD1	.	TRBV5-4	CASSPDLQGGYGYTF	TGTGCCAGCAGCCCGGATCTTCAGGGGGGCTATGGCTACACCTTC
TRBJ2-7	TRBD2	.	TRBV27	CASGRRSGGVSYEQYF	TGTGCCAGCGGCCGCCGCAGCGGGGGGGTCTCCTACGAGCAGTACTTC
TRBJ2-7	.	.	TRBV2	CASSEGRAYEQYF	TGTGCCAGCAGTGAAGGTCGAGCCTACGAGCAGTACTTC
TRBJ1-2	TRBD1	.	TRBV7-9	CASSLGQGNYGYTF	TGTGCCAGCAGCTTAGGACAGGGTAACTATGGCTACACCTTC
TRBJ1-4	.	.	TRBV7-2	CASSPGGNDEKLFF	TGTGCCAGCAGCCCCGGGGGAAATGATGAAAAACTGTTTTTT
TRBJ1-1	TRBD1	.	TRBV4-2	CASSPGGTGVNTEAFF	TGTGCCAGCAGCCCAGGGGGGACAGGGGTGAACACTGAAGCTTTCTTT
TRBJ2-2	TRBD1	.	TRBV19	CASRRTGDRSGELFF	TGTGCCAGTAGACGGACAGGGGACCGGTCCGGGGAGCTGTTTTTT
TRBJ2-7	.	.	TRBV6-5	CASSYSGGLRTYEQYF	TGTGCCAGCAGTTACTCTGGGGGACTGCGAACCTACGAGCAGTACTTC
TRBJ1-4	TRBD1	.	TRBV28	CATGTGVGKLFF	TGTGCCACCGGGACAGGGGTAGGAAAACTGTTTTTT
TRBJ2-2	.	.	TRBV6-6	CASSLRDTNTGELFF	TGTGCCAGCAGCCTCAGGGATACGAACACCGGGGAGCTGTTTTTT
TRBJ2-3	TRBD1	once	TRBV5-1	CASSLGQGLDTQYF	TGCGCCAGCAGCTTGGGACAGGGGTTAGATACGCAGTATTTT